This TCR beta chain appears in the sequencing data of a study of patients and donors after allogeneic stem cell transplantation. A single record per CDR3 protein comes from TCRdb applying MiXCR to the RT-PCR reads. Of approximately 37,000 distinct CDR3 sequences in the sample, 30% to 40% were seen once. This clonotype occurred a few times. Per the germline V gene, CDR1 is SGHTA and CDR2 is FQGNSA. This CDR3 is built from 15 residues. V was shortened by 0 bases and J by 3 bases, with 11 bases between the two germline ends. The sample consisted of blood, either unsorted or a sorted T cell fraction (not recorded which). This clonotype was obtained from a human donor who was either an allogeneic HSCT recipient or a stem cell or donor lymphocyte infusion donor (not recorded which). It is not recorded whose cells these are; they may come from a transplant donor. The rearrangement uses TRBV7-2 and TRBJ1-2; D not certain. As DNA, the CDR3 is TGTGCCAGCAGCTTAGCGCGGTCCAGTGACTATGGCTACACCTTC. Translation: CASSLARSSDYGYTF.